Listed below are T cell receptor beta chains from one sample, sequenced in a study of OX40 agonist ivuxolimab in advanced cancers. Data came from immunoSEQ multiplex PCR; TCRdb stores just in-frame clones and leaves some out. Of 40,000 to 55,000 clones listed, about 90% are singletons. This sample comprised CD4+ or CD8+ T cells sorted from blood, obtained in a trial of the OX40 agonist ivuxolimab. The receptors stem from an adult with an advanced solid tumor such as melanoma, head and neck, liver or kidney cancer. Each CDR3 is given with its conserved first and last residue. D genes are given only for firm matches. For some rows the clone size is stated as once, few or many, or as a class when expanded; others skip it.

V	J	size	D	CDR3	DNA
TRBV9	TRBJ1-2	-	TRBD1	CASRPPERDRNYGYTF	TGTGCCAGCAGGCCACCCGAAAGGGACAGAAACTATGGCTACACCTTC
TRBV7-3	TRBJ1-6	-	-	CASSLKASGDSPLHF	TGTGCCAGCAGTCTTAAGGCGTCGGGGGATTCACCCCTCCACTTT
TRBV5-6	TRBJ1-6	few	TRBD1	CASSFPTGVGNSPLHF	TGTGCCAGCAGCTTTCCCACAGGGGTGGGAAATTCACCCCTCCACTTT
TRBV5-1	TRBJ1-2	few	TRBD1	CASSLGTGVYRDYGYTF	TGCGCCAGCAGCTTAGGGACAGGGGTTTATCGGGACTATGGCTACACCTTC
TRBV7-3	TRBJ2-1	-	-	CASSLTFPGGTYNEQFF	TGTGCCAGCAGCTTAACTTTTCCAGGGGGGACCTACAATGAGCAGTTCTTC
TRBV6-5	TRBJ1-1	-	-	CASSYSRDLRGAFF	TGTGCCAGCAGTTACTCCCGGGACCTAAGAGGAGCTTTCTTT
TRBV15	TRBJ2-5	-	-	CATSPRSGHQETQYF	TGTGCCACCAGCCCCAGGTCCGGGCACCAAGAGACCCAGTACTTC
TRBV6-5	TRBJ2-3	few	-	CASSYAWTDTQYF	TGTGCCAGCAGTTACGCATGGACAGATACGCAGTATTTT
TRBV19	TRBJ2-3	once	-	CASSATYSADTQYF	TGTGCCAGTAGTGCTACGTATTCAGCAGATACGCAGTATTTT
TRBV5-1	TRBJ2-5	-	TRBD1	CASSSGTAQETQYF	TGCGCCAGCAGCTCCGGGACAGCCCAAGAGACCCAGTACTTC
TRBV7-9	TRBJ1-1	-	TRBD1	CASSQGQDIWRTEAFF	TGTGCCAGCAGCCAGGGACAGGACATCTGGCGGACTGAAGCTTTCTTT
TRBV25-1	TRBJ1-1	few	-	CASSPTGMNTEAFF	TGTGCCAGCAGTCCGACAGGTATGAACACTGAAGCTTTCTTT
TRBV7-6	TRBJ2-5	-	-	CASSLEWTRKETQYF	TGTGCCAGCAGCTTAGAGTGGACTCGAAAAGAGACCCAGTACTTC
TRBV5-1	TRBJ1-2	-	-	CASSTGQIRYGYTF	TGCGCCAGCAGCACCGGACAGATTAGATATGGCTACACCTTC
TRBV9	TRBJ2-5	-	TRBD1	CASSVAGQGLGGQETQYF	TGTGCCAGCAGCGTAGCCGGACAGGGCTTGGGGGGACAAGAGACCCAGTACTTC
TRBV6-4	TRBJ1-2	-	TRBD1	CASSPDAGQSRGYTF	TGTGCCAGCAGTCCTGACGCGGGACAGTCAAGGGGCTACACCTTC
TRBV6-1	TRBJ2-7	once	TRBD2	CASSGTSGPSYEQYF	TGTGCCAGCAGTGGGACTAGCGGGCCCTCCTACGAGCAGTACTTC
TRBV23-1	TRBJ2-2	-	TRBD1	CASRGLGTGDTGELFF	TGCGCCAGCAGGGGATTGGGGACAGGGGACACCGGGGAGCTGTTTTTT
TRBV30	TRBJ1-1	-	-	CAWSARGQLNTEAFF	TGTGCCTGGAGTGCGCGGGGGCAGTTGAACACTGAAGCTTTCTTT
TRBV30	TRBJ1-6	-	-	CAWVKGQFNSPLHF	TGTGCCTGGGTTAAAGGACAGTTTAATTCACCCCTCCACTTT
TRBV15	TRBJ2-7	-	-	CATSRGLLDKSYEQYF	TGTGCCACCAGCAGAGGTCTTTTGGACAAATCCTACGAGCAGTACTTC
TRBV6-6	TRBJ1-4	-	-	CASSYMTRRANEKLFF	TGTGCCAGCAGTTACATGACGCGGAGAGCTAATGAAAAACTGTTTTTT
TRBV7-6	TRBJ2-5	once	-	CASSRGRQETQYF	TGTGCCAGCAGCCGGGGACGGCAAGAGACCCAGTACTTC
TRBV2	TRBJ1-1	-	-	CAGHRGRVNTEAFF	TGTGCCGGCCATCGAGGGCGCGTAAACACTGAAGCTTTCTTT
TRBV10-3	TRBJ2-3	-	-	CAISDGTSTDTQYF	TGTGCCATCAGTGACGGAACTAGCACAGATACGCAGTATTTT
TRBV14	TRBJ1-5	few	-	CASTRGGAGQPQHF	TGTGCCAGCACCAGAGGAGGGGCCGGCCAGCCCCAGCATTTT
TRBV11-2	TRBJ2-7	-	-	CASSSPGTAYEQYF	TGTGCCAGCAGCTCCCCCGGGACCGCCTACGAGCAGTACTTC
TRBV30	TRBJ1-6	-	TRBD1	CAWDGTAENNSPLHF	TGTGCCTGGGACGGGACAGCCGAAAATAATTCACCCCTCCACTTT
TRBV29-1	TRBJ1-5	-	-	CSVAREGNQPQHF	TGCAGCGTTGCCAGGGAGGGGAATCAGCCCCAGCATTTT
TRBV5-1	TRBJ1-1	-	-	CASSLASEGEGTEAFF	TGCGCCAGCAGCCTCGCGTCGGAAGGGGAGGGCACTGAAGCTTTCTTT
TRBV11-2	TRBJ1-1	-	-	CASSLGGGLGTEAFF	TGTGCCAGCAGCTTAGGGGGGGGTTTGGGCACTGAAGCTTTCTTT